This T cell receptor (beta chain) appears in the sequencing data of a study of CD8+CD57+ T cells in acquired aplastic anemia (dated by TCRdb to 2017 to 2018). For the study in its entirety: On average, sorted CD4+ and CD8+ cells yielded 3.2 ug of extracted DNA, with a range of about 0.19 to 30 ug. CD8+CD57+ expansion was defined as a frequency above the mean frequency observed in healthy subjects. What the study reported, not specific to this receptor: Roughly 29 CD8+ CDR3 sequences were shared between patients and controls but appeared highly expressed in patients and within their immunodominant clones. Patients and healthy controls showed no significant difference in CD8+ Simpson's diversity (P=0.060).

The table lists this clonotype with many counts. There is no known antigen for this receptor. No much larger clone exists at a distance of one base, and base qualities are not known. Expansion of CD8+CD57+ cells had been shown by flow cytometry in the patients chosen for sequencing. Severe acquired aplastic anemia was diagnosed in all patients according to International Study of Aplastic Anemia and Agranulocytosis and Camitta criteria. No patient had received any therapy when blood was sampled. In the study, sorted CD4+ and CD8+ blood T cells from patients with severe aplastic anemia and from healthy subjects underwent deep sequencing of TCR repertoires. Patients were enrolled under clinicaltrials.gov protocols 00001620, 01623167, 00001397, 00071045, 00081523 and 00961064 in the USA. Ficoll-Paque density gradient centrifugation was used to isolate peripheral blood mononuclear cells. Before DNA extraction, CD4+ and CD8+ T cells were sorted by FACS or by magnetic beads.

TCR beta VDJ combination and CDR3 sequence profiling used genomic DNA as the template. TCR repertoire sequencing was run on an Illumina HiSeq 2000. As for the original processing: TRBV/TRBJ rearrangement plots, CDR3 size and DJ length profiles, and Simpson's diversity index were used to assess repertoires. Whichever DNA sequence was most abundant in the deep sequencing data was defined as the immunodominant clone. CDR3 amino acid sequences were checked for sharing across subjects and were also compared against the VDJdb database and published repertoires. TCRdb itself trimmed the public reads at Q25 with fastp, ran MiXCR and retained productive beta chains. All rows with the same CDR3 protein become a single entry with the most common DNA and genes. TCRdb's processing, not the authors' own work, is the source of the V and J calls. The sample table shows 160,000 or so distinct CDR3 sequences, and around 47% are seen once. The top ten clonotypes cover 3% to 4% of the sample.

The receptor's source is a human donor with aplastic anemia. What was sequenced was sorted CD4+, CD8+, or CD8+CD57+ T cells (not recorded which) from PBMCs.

The sequenced DNA: TGTGCCAGCAGCCTCTTAGGGGGGCAGCCCCAGCATTTT. Translation gives CASSLLGGQPQHF. This chain joins TRBV6-1 to TRBJ1-5, with TRBD1 tentatively as D gene (6 bases match). Reading the germline V gene gives CDR1 MNHNS and CDR2 SASEGT. Trimming costs V 6 bases and J 7 bases, and their ends lie 13 bases apart. The CDR3 covers 13 residues, taking in both the cysteine and the phenylalanine. Just CDR3 DNA is preserved here, 39 bases in frame from base 1.